Listed below are T cell receptor beta chains from one sample, sequenced in a study of cytomegalovirus exposure and HLA in healthy donors. Profiling relied on immunoSEQ multiplex PCR, and the TCRdb table lists in-frame clones only, not all of them. The data show 130,000 to 150,000 clones, roughly 83% seen once. The sample comprised PBMCs. The source of these receptors is a female donor in good health and CMV-seronegative. Each CDR3 is given with its conserved first and last residue. The D gene is left open where the match is weak. Clone size is shown for a subset of rows, as once, few, many or a class of expanded clone.

V	D	size	J	CDR3	DNA
TRBV5-6	.	.	TRBJ1-2	CASSLGQLYGYTF	TGTGCCAGCAGCTTAGGACAGTTGTATGGCTACACCTTC
TRBV6-4	TRBD2	once	TRBJ2-1	CASSELAGGANEQFF	TGTGCCAGCAGCGAACTAGCGGGAGGGGCAAATGAGCAGTTCTTC
TRBV9	TRBD1	once	TRBJ1-2	CASSLRQGLGYTF	TGTGCCAGCAGCCTTCGACAGGGTCTGGGCTACACCTTC
TRBV30	.	.	TRBJ1-3	CAWRQDSSGNTIYF	TGTGCCTGGAGGCAGGACAGCTCTGGAAACACCATATATTTT
TRBV5-1	TRBD2	.	TRBJ2-1	CASSPRGLAGDNNEQFF	TGCGCCAGCAGCCCCCGGGGACTAGCGGGAGACAACAATGAGCAGTTCTTC
TRBV10-2	.	.	TRBJ1-2	CASSTGTVETLQNYGYTF	TGCGCCAGCAGCACCGGGACTGTGGAGACCCTTCAGAACTATGGCTACACCTTC
TRBV5-6	.	.	TRBJ2-1	CASSVDSASSYNEQFF	TGTGCCAGCAGCGTAGACAGCGCCAGCTCCTACAATGAGCAGTTCTTC
TRBV5-4	.	.	TRBJ2-1	CASSFPRGGNNEQFF	TGTGCCAGCAGCTTCCCTCGAGGCGGCAACAATGAGCAGTTCTTC
TRBV7-8	.	.	TRBJ1-5	CASSLGAWDQPQHF	TGTGCCAGCAGCTTAGGGGCGTGGGATCAGCCCCAGCATTTT
TRBV28	TRBD1	.	TRBJ1-4	CASNPTGREKLFF	TGTGCCAGCAATCCGACAGGGAGGGAAAAACTGTTTTTT
TRBV11-2	TRBD1	.	TRBJ2-5	CASSLTGTEQETQYF	TGTGCCAGCAGCCTGACCGGGACAGAACAAGAGACCCAGTACTTC
TRBV7-8	TRBD1	once	TRBJ2-1	CASSLGTGVPSYNEQFF	TGTGCCAGCAGCTTGGGGACAGGGGTCCCCTCCTACAATGAGCAGTTCTTC
TRBV7-6	.	few	TRBJ2-5	CASSVDGGTQYF	TGTGCCAGCAGTGTAGACGGGGGGACCCAGTACTTC
TRBV7-8	TRBD2	once	TRBJ2-3	CASSSLGGAQYF	TGTGCCAGCAGCTCGCTGGGGGGGGCGCAGTATTTT
TRBV30	.	few	TRBJ1-5	CAWSVQIHQPQHF	TGTGCCTGGAGTGTACAGATTCATCAGCCCCAGCATTTT
TRBV6-1	.	few	TRBJ2-1	CASSERSSSYNEQFF	TGTGCCAGCAGTGAAAGATCTAGCTCCTACAATGAGCAGTTCTTC
TRBV30	.	.	TRBJ2-7	CAWEGDSRGEQYF	TGTGCCTGGGAAGGGGACTCCCGCGGGGAGCAGTACTTC
TRBV30	.	few	TRBJ1-5	CAWTPGGSQPQHF	TGTGCCTGGACCCCCGGGGGAAGTCAGCCCCAGCATTTT
TRBV7-2	.	.	TRBJ2-3	CASSFSQGADTQYF	TGTGCCAGCAGCTTTTCCCAGGGCGCAGATACGCAGTATTTT
TRBV5-4	TRBD2	.	TRBJ2-1	CASSIGPGLASLEQFF	TGTGCCAGCAGCATCGGCCCGGGACTAGCTTCGTTGGAGCAGTTCTTC
TRBV2	.	few	TRBJ1-1	CASPLEGNTEAFF	TGTGCCAGCCCCCTGGAGGGAAACACTGAAGCTTTCTTT
TRBV30	TRBD2	.	TRBJ2-7	CAWTLAGGIYEQYF	TGTGCCTGGACGCTAGCGGGAGGGATCTATGAGCAGTACTTC
TRBV29-1	.	.	TRBJ1-1	CSAGSPGYTEAFF	TGCAGCGCCGGGTCCCCGGGGTACACTGAAGCTTTCTTT
TRBV10-3	.	.	TRBJ1-3	CAGGRDFGNTIYF	TGTGCCGGGGGGAGGGACTTCGGAAACACCATATATTTT
TRBV2	TRBD1	.	TRBJ1-1	CASSERQGWGTEAFF	TGTGCCAGCAGCGAAAGACAGGGGTGGGGCACTGAAGCTTTCTTT
TRBV5-6	.	.	TRBJ2-5	CASSLDGQRQETQYF	TGTGCCAGCAGCCTGGACGGACAGCGCCAAGAGACCCAGTACTTC
TRBV18	.	.	TRBJ2-3	CASSPWPRQSDTQYF	TGTGCCAGCTCACCATGGCCTAGGCAGTCAGATACGCAGTATTTT
TRBV7-9	TRBD1	.	TRBJ1-2	CASSFGQGKGYTF	TGTGCCAGCAGCTTCGGACAGGGAAAGGGCTACACCTTC
TRBV7-2	.	.	TRBJ2-7	CASSSPGRGTYEQYF	TGTGCCAGCAGCTCCCCCGGGAGAGGAACCTACGAGCAGTACTTC
TRBV4-3	.	.	TRBJ1-1	CASNQEIGALLTEAFF	TGCGCCAGCAACCAAGAGATAGGGGCCCTATTAACTGAAGCTTTCTTT
TRBV28	TRBD1	.	TRBJ2-4	CASSPLRGLRNIQYF	TGTGCCAGCAGCCCCCTCAGGGGGCTTCGAAACATTCAGTACTTC
TRBV27	TRBD2	.	TRBJ2-1	CASSPIRRLAGGHEQFF	TGTGCCAGCAGTCCCATTCGTAGGCTAGCGGGAGGGCACGAGCAGTTCTTC
TRBV7-9	.	.	TRBJ1-1	CASSLNRAGTEAFF	TGTGCCAGCAGCTTAAACAGGGCGGGCACTGAAGCTTTCTTT
TRBV5-1	TRBD1	.	TRBJ2-7	CASSLTGTGGYEQYF	TGCGCCAGCAGCTTGACCGGGACAGGGGGCTACGAGCAGTACTTC
TRBV18	TRBD1	.	TRBJ1-1	CASSLPNRGGGATEAFF	TGTGCCAGCTCACTACCAAACAGGGGAGGAGGGGCCACTGAAGCTTTCTTT
TRBV11-2	TRBD2	.	TRBJ2-2	CASSLTTSGGNTGELFF	TGTGCCAGCAGCTTGACTACTAGCGGGGGTAACACCGGGGAGCTGTTTTTT
TRBV30	.	.	TRBJ1-2	CAWGREFDYGYTF	TGTGCCTGGGGCAGGGAATTCGACTATGGCTACACCTTC